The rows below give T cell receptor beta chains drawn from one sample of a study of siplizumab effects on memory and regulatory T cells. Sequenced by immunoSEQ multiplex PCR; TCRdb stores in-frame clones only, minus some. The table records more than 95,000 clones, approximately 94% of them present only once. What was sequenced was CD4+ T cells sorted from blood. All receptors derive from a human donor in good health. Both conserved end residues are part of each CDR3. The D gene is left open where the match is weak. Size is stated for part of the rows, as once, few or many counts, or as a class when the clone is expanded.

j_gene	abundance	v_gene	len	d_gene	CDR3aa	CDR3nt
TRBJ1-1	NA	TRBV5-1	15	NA	CASSATGKGNTEAFF	TGCGCCAGCAGCGCAACAGGGAAGGGGAACACTGAAGCTTTCTTT
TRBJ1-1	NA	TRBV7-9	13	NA	CASSLGRNTEAFF	TGTGCCAGCAGCTTAGGGAGAAACACTGAAGCTTTCTTT
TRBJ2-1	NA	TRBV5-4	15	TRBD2	CASSSSGGRINEQFF	TGTGCCAGCAGCTCTTCGGGAGGGCGGATCAATGAGCAGTTCTTC
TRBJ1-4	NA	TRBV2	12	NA	CASSEYNEKLFF	TGTGCCAGCAGTGAGTACAATGAAAAACTGTTTTTT
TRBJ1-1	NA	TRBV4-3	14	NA	CASSQDWWNTEAFF	TGCGCCAGCAGCCAAGATTGGTGGAACACTGAAGCTTTCTTT
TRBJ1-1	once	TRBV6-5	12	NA	CASRNQGSGAFF	TGTGCCAGCAGAAACCAGGGGTCTGGAGCTTTCTTT
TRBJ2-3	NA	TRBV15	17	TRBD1	CATSRDLGTGDPDTQYF	TGTGCCACCAGCAGAGATCTTGGGACAGGGGACCCGGATACGCAGTATTTT
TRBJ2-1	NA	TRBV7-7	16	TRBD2	CASSLTGTSSYNEQFF	TGTGCTAGCAGCTTAACCGGGACTAGCTCCTACAATGAGCAGTTCTTC
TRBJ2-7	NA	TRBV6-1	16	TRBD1	CASSVLGQGSSYEQYF	TGTGCCAGCAGTGTTTTGGGACAGGGGAGCTCCTACGAGCAGTACTTC
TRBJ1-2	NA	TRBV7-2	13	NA	CASSLGANYGYTF	TGTGCCAGCAGCTTAGGAGCTAACTATGGCTACACCTTC
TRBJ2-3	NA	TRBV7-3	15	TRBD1	CASSLLAGGRDTQYF	TGTGCCAGCAGCTTATTGGCAGGGGGCAGGGATACGCAGTATTTT
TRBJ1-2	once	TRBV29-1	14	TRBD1	CSVTTTGANYGYTF	TGCAGCGTTACCACGACAGGGGCCAACTATGGCTACACCTTC
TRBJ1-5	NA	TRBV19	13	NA	CASSISRNQPQHF	TGTGCCAGTAGTATTAGTAGGAATCAGCCCCAGCATTTT
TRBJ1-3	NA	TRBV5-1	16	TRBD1	CASSLMGQFSGNTIYF	TGCGCCAGCAGCTTAATGGGACAGTTCTCTGGAAACACCATATATTTT
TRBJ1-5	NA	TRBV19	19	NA	CASMPGLGASLGSNQPQHF	TGTGCCAGTATGCCGGGTCTTGGGGCATCCTTGGGGAGCAATCAGCCCCAGCATTTT
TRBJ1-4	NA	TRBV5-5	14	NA	CASSLAIINEKLFF	TGTGCCAGCAGCTTGGCCATCATTAATGAAAAACTGTTTTTT
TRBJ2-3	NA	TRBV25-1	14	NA	CASSMGTLRDTQYF	TGTGCCAGCAGTATGGGGACCCTCAGAGATACGCAGTATTTT
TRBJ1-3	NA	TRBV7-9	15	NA	CASSLATGPGNTIYF	TGTGCCAGCAGCTTAGCTACGGGGCCCGGAAACACCATATATTTT
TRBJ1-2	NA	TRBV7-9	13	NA	CASSLAGAFGYTF	TGTGCCAGCAGCTTAGCGGGGGCGTTTGGCTACACCTTC
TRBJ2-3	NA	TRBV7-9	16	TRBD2	CASSPGTSGGEDTQYF	TGTGCCAGCAGCCCGGGGACTAGCGGGGGGGAAGATACGCAGTATTTT
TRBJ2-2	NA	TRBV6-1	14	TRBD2	CASASGRASGELFF	TGTGCCAGCGCGAGCGGGAGGGCCTCCGGGGAGCTGTTTTTT
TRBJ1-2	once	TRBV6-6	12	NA	CASSRENGGYTF	TGTGCCAGCAGCCGGGAGAATGGAGGCTACACCTTC
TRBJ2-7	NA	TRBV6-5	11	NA	CASKGVHEQYF	TGTGCCAGCAAGGGGGTCCACGAGCAGTACTTC
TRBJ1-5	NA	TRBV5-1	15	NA	CASSGTGGAGQPQHF	TGCGCCAGCAGCGGCACAGGAGGAGCAGGTCAGCCCCAGCATTTT
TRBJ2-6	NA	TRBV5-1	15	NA	CASSLSKPGANVLTF	TGCGCCAGCAGCTTGAGCAAACCTGGGGCCAACGTCCTGACTTTC
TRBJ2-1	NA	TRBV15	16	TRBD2	CATSSPMGGDYNEQFF	TGTGCCACCAGCAGTCCCATGGGGGGGGACTACAATGAGCAGTTCTTC
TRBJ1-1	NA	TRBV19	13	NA	CASSMKANTEAFF	TGTGCCAGTAGTATGAAGGCGAACACTGAAGCTTTCTTT
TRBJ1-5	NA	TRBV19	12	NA	CASSIVNQPQHF	TGTGCCAGTAGTATTGTAAATCAGCCCCAGCATTTT
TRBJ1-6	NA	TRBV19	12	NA	CARGGSGSPLHF	TGTGCCAGGGGGGGGTCGGGTTCACCCCTCCACTTT
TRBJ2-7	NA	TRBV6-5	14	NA	CASSYSQSSYEQYF	TGTGCCAGCAGTTACAGTCAGTCCTCCTACGAGCAGTACTTC
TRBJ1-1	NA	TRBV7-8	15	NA	CASSLHDRRNTEAFF	TGTGCCAGCAGCTTACACGACAGGAGGAACACTGAAGCTTTCTTT
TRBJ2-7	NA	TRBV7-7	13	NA	CASSFAESYEQYF	TGTGCTAGCAGCTTCGCGGAGTCCTACGAGCAGTACTTC
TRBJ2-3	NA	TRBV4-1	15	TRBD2	CASSQDSGFTDTQYF	TGCGCCAGCAGCCAGGATAGCGGGTTCACGGATACGCAGTATTTT
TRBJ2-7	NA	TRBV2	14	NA	CASSEPLRGDEQYF	TGTGCCAGCAGTGAACCCCTGAGGGGCGACGAGCAGTACTTC
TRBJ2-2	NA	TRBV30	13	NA	CAWNLGGTGELFF	TGTGCCTGGAATCTTGGGGGGACCGGGGAGCTGTTTTTT
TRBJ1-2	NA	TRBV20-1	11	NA	CSARLGYGYTF	TGCAGTGCCCGACTGGGGTATGGCTACACCTTC
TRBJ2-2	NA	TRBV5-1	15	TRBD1	CASYVDRGNTGELFF	TGCGCCAGCTATGTTGACAGGGGCAACACCGGGGAGCTGTTTTTT
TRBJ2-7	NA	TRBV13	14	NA	CASSLSESSYEQYF	TGTGCCAGCAGCTTATCAGAATCCTCCTACGAGCAGTACTTC
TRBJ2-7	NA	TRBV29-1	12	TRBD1	CSVGQGANEQYF	TGCAGCGTTGGGCAGGGGGCAAACGAGCAGTACTTC
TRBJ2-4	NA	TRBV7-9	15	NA	CASSVIASRNNIQYF	TGTGCCAGCAGTGTGATTGCTTCGAGGAATAACATTCAGTACTTC
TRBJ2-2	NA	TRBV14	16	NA	CASSQKTPWNTGELFF	TGTGCCAGCAGCCAGAAGACTCCTTGGAACACCGGGGAGCTGTTTTTT
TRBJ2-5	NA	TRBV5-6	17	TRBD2	CASSSQFGSGYQETQYF	TGTGCCAGCAGCTCCCAGTTTGGTAGCGGGTACCAAGAGACCCAGTACTTC
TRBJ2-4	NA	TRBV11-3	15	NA	CASSLGGATKNIQYF	TGTGCCAGCAGCTTGGGGGGCGCGACCAAAAACATTCAGTACTTC
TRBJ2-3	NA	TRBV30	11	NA	CAWSGRDTQYF	TGTGCCTGGAGTGGCCGAGATACGCAGTATTTT
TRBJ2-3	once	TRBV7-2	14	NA	CASSLRTGSDTQYF	TGTGCCAGCAGCTTAAGGACGGGCTCGGATACGCAGTATTTT
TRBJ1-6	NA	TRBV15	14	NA	CATSRDEYNSPLHF	TGTGCCACCAGCAGAGACGAGTATAATTCACCCCTCCACTTT
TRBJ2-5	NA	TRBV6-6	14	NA	CASTEGGNQETQYF	TGTGCCAGCACAGAGGGCGGGAACCAAGAGACCCAGTACTTC
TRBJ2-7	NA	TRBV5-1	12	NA	CASSFKGDEQYF	TGCGCCAGCAGCTTTAAAGGGGACGAGCAGTACTTC
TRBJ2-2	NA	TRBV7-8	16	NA	CASSLLPGGYTGELFF	TGTGCCAGCAGCTTATTGCCCGGAGGGTACACCGGGGAGCTGTTTTTT
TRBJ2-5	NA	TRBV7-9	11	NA	CASSFSETQYF	TGTGCCAGCAGCTTCTCGGAGACCCAGTACTTC
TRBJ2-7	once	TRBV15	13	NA	CATSRVLESEQYF	TGTGCCACCAGCAGAGTTCTCGAATCCGAGCAGTACTTC
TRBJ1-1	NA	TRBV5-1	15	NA	CASSPQHGIPTEAFF	TGCGCCAGCAGCCCACAACACGGGATCCCTACTGAAGCTTTCTTT
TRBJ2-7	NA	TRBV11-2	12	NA	CASSTGVYEQYF	TGTGCCAGCAGCACAGGCGTCTACGAGCAGTACTTC
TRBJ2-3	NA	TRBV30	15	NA	CAWSRKRPSTDTQYF	TGTGCCTGGAGTCGCAAGCGGCCTAGCACAGATACGCAGTATTTT